This entry features one T cell receptor beta chain sequence. The data were obtained in a study of CD8 T cells in Susac syndrome. From germline, CDR1 is GTSNPN and CDR2 SVGIG (reference sequence). J lost 8 bases, V lost 3 bases, and 9 bases had no gene match. CDR3 length: 14 residues. Reverse transcription of about 0.45 to 1 ug RNA was performed with random hexamers. In TCRdb, the immunoSEQ multiplex PCR reads were re-called with MiXCR into one record per CDR3 protein. The sample has about 200,000 distinct CDR3 sequences; 91% are singletons. V usage is TRBV30 and J usage is TRBJ1-1; 10 positions agree with TRBD1. Sequenced material: CD4+ T cells from PBMCs. This sequence originates from a human donor with Susac syndrome. The CDR3 sequence is CAWRGQGTIAEAFF. DNA of the CDR3: TGTGCCTGGAGGGGACAGGGGACGATAGCCGAAGCTTTCTTT.